This passage covers 28 T cell receptor beta chains from one sample sequenced in a study of beta chain features in type 1 diabetes. The isolated RNA, all of it, was reverse transcribed, so expressed TCRB transcripts were what got sequenced. Sequencing was performed with immunoSEQ multiplex PCR; in TCRdb, only in-frame clones are kept and a portion is missing. The table includes a few hundred thousand clones, over 10% detected once. The sample consisted of naive CD4+ T cells from blood. The receptors were gathered from a man between 18 and 29 years old in good health.

This clone has more than one count but fewer than ten. The J gene is TRBJ2-5, the V gene TRBV7-2; 8 bases fit TRBD2. In germline, CDR1 is SGHTA, CDR2 FQGNSA. This CDR3 is built from 18 residues. Unmatched junction bases numbered 18, after V lost 4 bases and J lost 5 bases. The CDR3 loop reads CASSSPPGTRVVGETQYF. CDR3 nucleotide sequence: TGTGCCAGCAGCTCCCCCCCCGGGACTAGAGTGGTGGGGGAGACCCAGTACTTC.

This clone was counted between two and nine times. This chain uses TRBV4-3 with TRBJ2-3; unclear D gene. The CDR3 sequence is 16 residues long. Trimming left V 0 bases short and J 4 bases short, with 14 bases between. CDR1 LGHNA and CDR2 YSLEER come from the germline V gene. The CDR3 DNA reads as TGCGCCAGCAGCCAAGATTTTGCTAGTTGGGCAGATACGCAGTATTTT. It codes for CASSQDFASWADTQYF.

In this sample, this clone turned up a few times. The rearrangement uses TRBV28 and TRBJ1-2; a possible D gene is TRBD1 (5 bases). The CDR3 contains 13 residues. Trimming pared 10 bases from V and 4 bases from J, leaving 16 bases between. The germline CDR1 and CDR2 sequences are MDHEN and SYDVKM. CDR3 in DNA: TGTGCCACCGCCCTCTCGACAGTCTATGGCTACACCTTC. This translates into CATALSTVYGYTF.

This clone was detected only a few times. The chain is built from TRBV10-3 and TRBJ2-5, with a possible D match to TRBD1 (5 bases). V was pared by 5 bases and J by 2 bases, with 12 bases between. The CDR3 covers 14 residues. CDR1 is ENHRY, CDR2 SYGVKD, per germline. CDR3 sequence reads: CAISYKTEQETQYF. In DNA, the CDR3 is TGTGCCATCAGTTATAAGACAGAACAAGAGACCCAGTACTTC.

The chain uses TRBV5-4 and TRBJ2-5, with D possibly being TRBD2 (6 bases). CDR3 length equals 14 residues. Trimming removed 5 bases at V and 9 bases at J, with 20 bases between. The V gene's germline CDR1 is SGHNT and CDR2 YYREEE (reference sequence). The CDR3 DNA follows: TGTGCCAGCAGACCCGACAGCCTTAGGGAGGCCCAGTACTTC. Its translation is CASRPDSLREAQYF.

There are a few counts of this clone. V usage is TRBV7-9 and J usage is TRBJ2-2; D perhaps matches TRBD1 (6 bases). In germline, CDR1 is SEHNR, CDR2 FQNEAQ (reference sequence). This CDR3 region has 17 residues. Trimming took 5 bases from V and 0 from J, leaving 16 bases between them. As DNA, the CDR3 is TGTGCCAGCAGCAGGGGCAGGGGTCGAGCGAACACCGGGGAGCTGTTTTTT. Protein: CASSRGRGRANTGELFF.

Notes on this clone: The same CDR3 can be traced to other DNA sequences in this sample. This chain links TRBV27 with TRBJ2-2; 8 nucleotides match TRBD2. With 3 bases clipped from V and 0 bases from J, the junction kept 0 bases outside the gene matches. The germline V gene encodes CDR1 MNHEY and CDR2 SMNVEV (reference sequence). CDR3 size: 15 residues. CDR3 coding DNA: TGTGCCAGCAGTTTGCGGGGGGCGAACACCGGGGAGCTGTTTTTT. This gives the protein CASSLRGANTGELFF.

This chain links TRBV19 with TRBJ1-2, with D uncertain. Germline V CDR1 and CDR2: LNHDA, SQIVND (reference sequence). V shed 6 bases and J shed 2 bases, with 13 bases lying between them. CDR3 length: 14 amino acids. CDR3 in DNA: TGTGCCAGTAGATCAGGTCGTCTCAACTATGGCTACACCTTC. Translated, it gives CASRSGRLNYGYTF. The full variable domain, completed using reference TRBV19 and TRBJ1-2, is DGGITQSPKYLFRKEGQNVTLSCEQNLNHDAMYWYRQDPGQGLRLIYYSQIVNDFQKGDIAEGYSVSREKKESFPLTVTSAQKNPTAFYLCASRSGRLNYGYTFGSGTRLTVV.

The chain is built from TRBV19 and TRBJ2-1, with TRBD2 matching over 16 bases. Per germline, CDR1 LNHDA and CDR2 SQIVND (reference sequence). The CDR3 is 19 residues long. V dropped 8 bases and J dropped 5; count of bases not matched to a gene: 15. The DNA for the CDR3 is TGTGCCAGTGCCGCCTTACCCGGGACTAGCGGGAGGGTCCACAATGAGCAGTTCTTC. It encodes CASAALPGTSGRVHNEQFF.

This clone was recorded a few times. The chain recombines TRBV4-2 with TRBJ1-2, with D possibly matching TRBD1 (6 bases). V lost 0 bases and J lost 4, with 21 bases in between. Germline loops: CDR1 LGHNA, CDR2 YNFKEQ. The CDR3 spans 18 residues. The CDR3: CASSQENRAGFNPYGYTF. The CDR3 DNA sequence: TGTGCCAGCAGCCAAGAAAACAGGGCAGGGTTCAACCCCTATGGCTACACCTTC.

V is TRBV27 and J is TRBJ2-7; 7 bases map to TRBD1. J gave up 6 bases and V 3 bases, and 11 bases lay outside the gene matches. Germline V lookup: CDR1 MNHEY, CDR2 SMNVEV (reference sequence). The CDR3 sequence is 15 residues long. The CDR3 DNA follows: TGTGCCAGCAGTTTCTACAGGGGATTTGTGGCCGAGCAGTACTTC. Its protein product is CASSFYRGFVAEQYF.

This clone was observed a few times. The sample carries other DNA sequences with the same CDR3. The J gene is TRBJ2-5, the V gene TRBV15, with D tentatively TRBD1 (5 bases). The CDR3 totals 15 residues. Per the germline V gene, CDR1 is LNHNV and CDR2 is YYDKDF (reference sequence). Trimming took off 0 bases at V and 2 bases at J, with 10 bases between the two ends. This CDR3 is CATSRDLGQQETQYF. The CDR3 nucleotides read TGTGCCACCAGCAGAGATTTGGGGCAGCAAGAGACCCAGTACTTC.

There are a few counts of this clone. V gene TRBV6-5 combines with J gene TRBJ2-7; 7 positions match TRBD2. The CDR3 has 15 amino acids. The J segment lost 4 bases and the V segment lost 0 bases, leaving 6 bases of the junction unmatched. Germline values: CDR1 MNHEY, CDR2 SVGAGI. The DNA of the CDR3 is TGTGCCAGCAGTTACTCTGTCGGGGGAGGGTACGAGCAGTACTTC. This sequence encodes CASSYSVGGGYEQYF.

The rearrangement joins TRBV7-9 to TRBJ2-7, with 12 bases matching TRBD1. This CDR3 spans 14 amino acids. CDR1 and CDR2 from the germline V gene are SEHNR and FQNEAQ (reference sequence). Losses at the gene ends were 7 bases for V and 7 bases for J; bases not matched to a gene: 8. DNA for the CDR3: TGTGCCAGCAACCCGGGACAGGGGGCGGAAGAGCAGTACTTC. Translated, it gives CASNPGQGAEEQYF.

This clone was seen more than once but under ten times. The chain has TRBV19 and TRBJ1-5; D is unclear. V gave up 7 bases and J gave up 0 bases, with 13 bases separating them. Germline CDR1 is LNHDA and CDR2 is SQIVND (reference sequence). The CDR3 covers 15 residues. The CDR3 DNA follows: TGTGCCAGTAATGCGGGAGAATATAGCAATCAGCCCCAGCATTTT. Encoded protein: CASNAGEYSNQPQHF.

V is TRBV6-5 and J is TRBJ2-1; TRBD1 agrees at 8 bases. Germline V CDR1 and CDR2: MNHEY, SVGAGI. Unmatched junction bases numbered 7, after V lost 4 bases and J lost 8 bases. CDR3 length: 14 residues. The CDR3 loop is CASSSRGQGHEQFF. In nucleotides, the CDR3 is TGTGCCAGCAGTTCCCGCGGACAGGGCCATGAGCAGTTCTTC.

This sequence joins TRBV5-1 and TRBJ2-7; 10 positions agree with TRBD1. The ends lost 3 bases at V and 3 bases at J; junction bases unmatched: 9. Germline CDR1 is SGHRS and CDR2 is YFSETQ. The CDR3 is made up of 16 amino acids. CDR3 nucleotides: TGCGCCAGCAGCTCGAGTGCCGGGACAGGGGTCTACGAGCAGTACTTC. This sequence encodes CASSSSAGTGVYEQYF.

This clone was detected ten times or more. A junction end diverges from the germline sequence, so it may reflect a read error. The chain combines TRBV29-1 with TRBJ2-1; D might be TRBD2 (5 bases). There are 12 residues in the CDR3. Germline CDR1 reads SQVTM; CDR2 reads ANQGSEA. The CDR3 coding sequence is TGCAGCGTCGAAGACCTAGCAAATGAGCAGTTCTTC. Its protein is CSVEDLANEQFF.

There are many counts of this clone. This chain joins TRBV7-9 and TRBJ1-2; 7 bases fit TRBD1. V trimming: 6 bases; J trimming: 2 bases; junction bases outside the gene matches: 3. The CDR3 sequence is 13 residues long. Germline-derived CDR1 and CDR2 are SEHNR and FQNEAQ (reference sequence). The CDR3 region is CASREQGNYGYTF. The DNA of the CDR3 is TGTGCCAGCAGGGAACAGGGGAACTATGGCTACACCTTC.

There are a few counts of this clone. V and J are TRBV5-4 and TRBJ2-1, with 11 positions matching TRBD2. This CDR3 spans 15 amino acids. The junction had 5 bases not matched to a gene; V was cut back by 6 bases and J by 3 bases. Germline V CDR1 and CDR2: SGHNT, YYREEE (reference sequence). The DNA for the CDR3 is TGTGCCAGCATGCCAGGGACTAGCGGCTACAATGAGCAGTTCTTC. It is translated as CASMPGTSGYNEQFF.

A note on this clone: This specimen includes other DNA sequences encoding the same CDR3. The rearrangement joins TRBV5-1 to TRBJ2-3; 10 nucleotides align to TRBD2. CDR1 and CDR2 from the germline V gene are SGHRS and YFSETQ. Trimming removed 4 bases from V and 4 bases from J; junction bases left unmatched: 3. This CDR3 contains 14 residues. CDR3 coding DNA: TGCGCCAGCAGCCCCAGCGGGGGGGCAGATACGCAGTATTTT. This codes for CASSPSGGADTQYF.

J is TRBJ2-5 and V is TRBV6-5; possibly TRBD1 for D (6 bases). V lost 4 bases and J 4 bases, leaving 13 bases between the germline ends. This CDR3 is 14 amino acids long. CDR1 and CDR2 (germline): MNHEY, SVGAGI. CDR3 loop: CASSSTGYRETQYF. As DNA, the CDR3 is TGTGCCAGCAGTTCGACAGGTTATCGAGAGACCCAGTACTTC.

The chain's CDR3 is CASSLARQGNQPQHF. DNA for the CDR3: TGTGCCAGCAGCTTAGCAAGGCAGGGCAATCAGCCCCAGCATTTT. The rearrangement uses TRBV7-8 and TRBJ1-5; unclear D gene. Trimming stripped 0 bases from V and 2 bases from J, with 8 bases between. There are 15 residues in the CDR3. Germline V lookup: CDR1 SGHVS, CDR2 FQNEAQ.

This clone was detected a few times. V is TRBV7-2 and J is TRBJ1-1, with a tentative D call TRBD1 (5 bases). The CDR3 covers 14 residues. Germline V lookup: CDR1 SGHTA, CDR2 FQGNSA. Deletions cut 3 bases from V and 2 bases from J, with 10 bases between. Here the CDR3 reads CASSLERGNTEAFF. The CDR3, as DNA: TGTGCCAGCAGCTTGGAAAGGGGAAACACTGAAGCTTTCTTT.

A few counts support this clone. The rearrangement uses TRBV7-9 and TRBJ2-3; possible D gene TRBD1, 6 bases. V was shortened by 4 bases and J by 0 bases, with 14 bases between the two germline ends. CDR3 size: 16 residues. Per the germline V gene, CDR1 is SEHNR and CDR2 is FQNEAQ (reference sequence). CDR3 DNA sequence: TGTGCCAGCAGCTCTACAGGGAACCCTAGCACAGATACGCAGTATTTT. Protein product: CASSSTGNPSTDTQYF. The variable domain in full, with the rest retrieved from reference TRBV7-9 and TRBJ2-3, is DTGVSQNPRHKITKRGQNVTFRCDPISEHNRLYWYRQTLGQGPEFLTYFQNEAQLEKSRLLSDRFSAERPKGSFSTLEIQRTEQGDSAMYLCASSSTGNPSTDTQYFGPGTRLTVL.

The chain is built from TRBV5-8 and TRBJ2-5, with TRBD2 matching 11 bases. The germline V gene encodes CDR1 SGHTS and CDR2 YDEGEE. The CDR3 is made up of 16 amino acids. V shed 4 bases and J 5 bases; nucleotides not matched to a gene: 10. Written as DNA, the CDR3 is TGTGCCAGCAGCACCTACTTAGCGGGAGGGCCGGAGACCCAGTACTTC. It is translated as CASSTYLAGGPETQYF.

This chain uses TRBV7-2 with TRBJ1-1, with a weak D call TRBD1 (6 bases). V was trimmed by 8 bases and J by 3 bases, leaving 10 bases between them. This CDR3 has 12 amino acids. Germline-derived CDR1 and CDR2 are SGHTA and FQGNSA. CDR3 residues: CASGQSHTEAFF. Here the CDR3 DNA reads TGTGCCAGCGGACAGAGCCACACTGAAGCTTTCTTT. The full variable domain, rest sourced from reference TRBV7-2 and TRBJ1-1, is GAGVSQSPSNKVTEKGKDVELRCDPISGHTALYWYRQSLGQGLEFLIYFQGNSAPDKSGLPSDRFSAERTGGSVSTLTIQRTQQEDSAVYLCASGQSHTEAFFGQGTRLTVV.

V and J are TRBV7-9 and TRBJ2-7, with D maybe TRBD1 (6 bases). The CDR3 length is 17 residues. Germline CDR1 SEHNR, CDR2 FQNEAQ (reference sequence). Trimming pared 5 bases from V and 0 bases from J, leaving 20 bases between. The CDR3 coding sequence is TGTGCCAGCAGCGAGAACACAGGGAAACGGGGCTCCTACGAGCAGTACTTC. This sequence encodes CASSENTGKRGSYEQYF.